The clone carrying this T cell receptor (beta chain) occurred a few times. The germline V gene encodes CDR1 MDHEN and CDR2 SYDVKM. The length of the CDR3 is 17 residues. V lost 7 bases to trimming and J lost 7 bases, with 25 bases between them. The authors ran a second PCR of about 7 to 11 cycles using a sample-barcoded 5' primer and a J-beta primer mix. Each cDNA was tagged by a template-switch adaptor containing 12 random nucleotides. From the 5' RACE reads, TCRdb called clonotypes with MiXCR, one entry per CDR3 protein. Of about 1.1 million distinct CDR3 sequences detected, less than 45% appear once; the ten largest clones hold 10% to 15%. Individuals who donated were healthy Caucasians from Russia aged about 6 to 100. The data belong to a study of blood T cells in healthy people across ages.

This receptor was obtained from a man aged 18 to 30 in good health. The chain has TRBV28 and TRBJ1-4; a possible D gene is TRBD1 (5 bases). Sequences were obtained from blood. The CDR3: CASTYVSGPTGGEKLFF. CDR3 sequence (DNA): TGTGCCAGCACTTACGTCTCGGGGCCGACGGGCGGTGAAAAACTGTTTTTT.